This T cell receptor beta chain appears in the sequencing data of a study of blood T cell repertoires in COVID-19. Clinical history as reported by participants underpinned cohort assignment. Recovered Cohort 3 donors showed two negative PCRs, clearance, or symptom resolution. This CDR3 contains 13 residues. The germline V and J ends were trimmed by 0 bases and 7 bases, with 8 bases remaining between them. The germline V gene has CDR1 SGHRS and CDR2 YFSETQ. Sequencing was performed with immunoSEQ multiplex PCR; in TCRdb, only in-frame clones are kept and a portion is missing. This table holds a few hundred thousand clones, around four fifths found once.

The sequence derives from a man aged 35 to 55 who had recovered from COVID-19. The sample taken for sequencing was PBMCs or T cells enriched from blood (not recorded which). The V call is TRBV5-1, the J call TRBJ2-1, with no clear D. CDR3 coding DNA: TGCGCCAGCAGCTTGGGTCCTCCTAATGAGCAGTTCTTC. It translates to CASSLGPPNEQFF.